This T cell receptor (beta chain) was profiled in a study of blood T cell repertoires in COVID-19. As for the study in general: Samples representing acute and convalescent COVID-19 were sourced from the United States, Italy and Spain. The analysed material was cDNA or gDNA that came from T cells, B-cell-depleted T cells, or PBMCs.

The CDR3 has 13 amino acids. The V end lost 0 bases, the J end lost 3 bases, and 6 bases lay between the germline ends. In germline, CDR1 is SGDLS, CDR2 YYNGEE. Repertoires were generated with immunoSEQ multiplex PCR, while TCRdb's copy carries only in-frame clones and drops some. The sample holds roughly 250,000 clones, 75% to 90% seen once. The chain couples TRBV9 to TRBJ1-1; the D is unclear. The receptor's source is a woman between 40 and 50 years old with acute or convalescent COVID-19. What was sequenced was peripheral blood. CDR3 in amino acids: CASSVGQDTEAFF. The CDR3 DNA reads as TGTGCCAGCAGCGTAGGGCAGGACACTGAAGCTTTCTTT.